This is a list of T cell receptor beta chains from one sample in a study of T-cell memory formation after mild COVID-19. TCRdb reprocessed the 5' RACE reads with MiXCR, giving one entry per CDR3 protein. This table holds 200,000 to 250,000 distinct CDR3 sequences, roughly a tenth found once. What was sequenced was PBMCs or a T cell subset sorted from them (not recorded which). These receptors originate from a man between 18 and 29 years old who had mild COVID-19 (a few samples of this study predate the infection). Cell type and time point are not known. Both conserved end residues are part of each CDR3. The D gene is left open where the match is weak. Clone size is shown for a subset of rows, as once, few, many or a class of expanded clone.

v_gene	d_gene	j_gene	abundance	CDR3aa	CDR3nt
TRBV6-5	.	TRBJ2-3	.	CASSYTRGTLGDTQYF	TGTGCCAGCAGTTACACTCGGGGGACCCTGGGGGATACGCAGTATTTT
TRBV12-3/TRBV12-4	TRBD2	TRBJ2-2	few	CASSTGGRNGELFF	TGTGCCAGCAGTACGGGGGGGCGGAACGGGGAGCTGTTTTTT
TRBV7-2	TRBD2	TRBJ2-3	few	CASSPSGGAEDTQYF	TGTGCCAGCAGTCCTAGCGGGGGGGCTGAAGATACGCAGTATTTT
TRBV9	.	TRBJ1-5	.	CASSVLGDSNQPQHF	TGTGCCAGCAGCGTATTAGGGGATAGCAATCAGCCCCAGCATTTT
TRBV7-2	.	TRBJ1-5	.	CASSISSNQPQHF	TGTGCCAGCAGCATCAGTAGCAATCAGCCCCAGCATTTT
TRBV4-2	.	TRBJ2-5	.	CASSQDVGRQETQYF	TGTGCCAGCAGCCAAGATGTAGGACGGCAAGAGACCCAGTACTTC
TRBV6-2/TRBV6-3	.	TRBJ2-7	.	CASSSLPLTAVIMSEQYF	TGTGCCAGCAGTTCTCTTCCCTTAACCGCGGTGATTATGTCCGAGCAGTACTTC
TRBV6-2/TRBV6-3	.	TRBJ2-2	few	CASSNRVPGELFF	TGTGCCAGCAGTAACAGGGTCCCCGGGGAGCTGTTTTTT
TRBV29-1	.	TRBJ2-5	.	CSVLGRHYQETQYF	TGCAGCGTTCTTGGTAGGCACTACCAAGAGACCCAGTACTTC
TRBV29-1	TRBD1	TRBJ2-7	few	CSVARDSYEQYF	TGCAGCGTTGCCAGGGACAGCTACGAGCAGTACTTC
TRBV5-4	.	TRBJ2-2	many	CASSFGVSTGELFF	TGTGCCAGCAGCTTCGGGGTATCCACCGGGGAGCTGTTTTTT
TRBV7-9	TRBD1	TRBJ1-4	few	CASSFTGGEKLFF	TGTGCCAGCAGCTTCACAGGGGGTGAAAAACTGTTTTTT
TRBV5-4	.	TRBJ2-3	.	CASSSGGQTSTDTQYF	TGTGCCAGCAGCTCGGGGGGACAGACTAGCACAGATACGCAGTATTTT
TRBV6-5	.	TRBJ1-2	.	CASSNQGSGYTF	TGTGCCAGCAGTAACCAGGGGTCCGGCTACACCTTC
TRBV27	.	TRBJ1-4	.	CASKGTATNEKLFF	TGTGCCAGCAAAGGGACCGCTACGAATGAAAAACTGTTTTTT
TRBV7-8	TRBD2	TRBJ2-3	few	CASRTLAGGSTDTQYF	TGTGCCAGCAGGACACTAGCGGGGGGGTCCACAGATACGCAGTATTTT
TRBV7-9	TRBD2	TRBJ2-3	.	CASSTGTSGTDTQYF	TGTGCCAGCAGCACCGGGACTAGCGGCACAGATACGCAGTATTTT
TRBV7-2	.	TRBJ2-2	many	CASSFGNTGELFF	TGTGCCAGCAGCTTTGGAAACACCGGGGAGCTGTTTTTT
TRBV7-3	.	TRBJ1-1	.	CASSPSRENTEAFF	TGTGCCAGCAGCCCAAGCAGGGAGAACACTGAAGCTTTCTTT
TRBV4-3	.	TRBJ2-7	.	CASSQEMAGATYEQYF	TGCGCCAGCAGCCAAGAAATGGCAGGGGCCACCTACGAGCAGTACTTC
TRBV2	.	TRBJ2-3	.	CASSEGRVGAPQYF	TGTGCCAGCAGTGAAGGTCGGGTGGGGGCCCCGCAGTATTTT
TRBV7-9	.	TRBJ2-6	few	CASSPQHRDWGRANVLTF	TGTGCCAGCAGCCCTCAGCACCGGGACTGGGGACGGGCCAACGTCCTGACTTTC
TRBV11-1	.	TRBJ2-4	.	CASSPYGGGNIQYF	TGTGCCAGCAGCCCGTACGGGGGCGGGAACATTCAGTACTTC
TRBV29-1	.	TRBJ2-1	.	CSVSGLGKGEQFF	TGCAGCGTTTCGGGGCTGGGCAAAGGGGAGCAGTTCTTC
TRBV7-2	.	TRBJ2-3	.	CASSLARGTQYF	TGTGCCAGCAGCTTAGCGCGTGGTACGCAGTATTTT
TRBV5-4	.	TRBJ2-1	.	CASSDNSGYNEQFF	TGTGCCAGCAGCGACAACTCCGGGTACAATGAGCAGTTCTTC
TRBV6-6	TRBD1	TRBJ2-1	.	CASNIPGQGAGEQFF	TGTGCCAGCAATATTCCGGGACAGGGGGCAGGAGAGCAGTTCTTC
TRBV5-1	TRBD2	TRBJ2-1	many	CASSLFGRGSLYNEQFF	TGCGCCAGCAGCCTCTTCGGGCGGGGGTCTCTCTACAATGAGCAGTTCTTC
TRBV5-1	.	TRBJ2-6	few	CASSLQGPGSGANVLTF	TGCGCCAGCAGCTTGCAGGGCCCGGGGTCTGGGGCCAACGTCCTGACTTTC
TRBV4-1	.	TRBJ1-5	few	CASSLEIGTPRQPQHF	TGCGCCAGCAGCCTCGAAATCGGGACACCGCGCCAGCCCCAGCATTTT
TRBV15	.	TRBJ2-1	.	CATSRDRASEQFF	TGTGCCACCAGCAGAGATAGGGCCTCCGAGCAGTTCTTC
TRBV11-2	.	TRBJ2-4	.	CASSSTTRLLAKNIQYF	TGTGCCAGCAGCTCCACCACTCGCTTGCTAGCCAAAAACATTCAGTACTTC
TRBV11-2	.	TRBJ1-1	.	CASSLDPAGTEAFF	TGTGCCAGCAGCTTGGACCCAGCGGGCACTGAAGCTTTCTTT
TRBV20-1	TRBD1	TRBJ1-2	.	CSAGGQGVSTYGYTF	TGCAGTGCGGGCGGACAGGGGGTTAGTACCTATGGCTACACCTTC
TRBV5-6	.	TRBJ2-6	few	CASSWTGANVLTF	TGTGCCAGCAGCTGGACAGGGGCCAACGTCCTGACTTTC
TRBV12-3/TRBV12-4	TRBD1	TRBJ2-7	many	CASSPGTAGEQYF	TGTGCCAGCAGTCCCGGGACAGCAGGCGAGCAGTACTTC
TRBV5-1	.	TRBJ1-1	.	CASSLGHGAEAFF	TGCGCCAGCAGCTTAGGGCACGGCGCTGAAGCTTTCTTT
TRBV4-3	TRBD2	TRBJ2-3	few	CASSREAGGHPDTQYF	TGCGCCAGCAGCCGAGAAGCGGGGGGGCATCCAGATACGCAGTATTTT
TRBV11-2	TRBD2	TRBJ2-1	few	CASSLAPGSSGGTNEQFF	TGTGCCAGCAGCTTAGCCCCAGGATCGAGCGGGGGTACAAATGAGCAGTTCTTC
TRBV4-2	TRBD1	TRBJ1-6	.	CASSQFPDRANNSPLHF	TGTGCCAGCAGCCAGTTCCCCGACAGGGCGAACAATTCACCCCTCCACTTT
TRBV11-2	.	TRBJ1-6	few	CASSLEVGADSPLHF	TGTGCCAGCAGCTTAGAAGTCGGGGCGGATTCACCCCTCCACTTT
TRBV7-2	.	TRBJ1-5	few	CASSSDRTNQPQHF	TGTGCCAGCAGCTCTGACAGGACCAATCAGCCCCAGCATTTT